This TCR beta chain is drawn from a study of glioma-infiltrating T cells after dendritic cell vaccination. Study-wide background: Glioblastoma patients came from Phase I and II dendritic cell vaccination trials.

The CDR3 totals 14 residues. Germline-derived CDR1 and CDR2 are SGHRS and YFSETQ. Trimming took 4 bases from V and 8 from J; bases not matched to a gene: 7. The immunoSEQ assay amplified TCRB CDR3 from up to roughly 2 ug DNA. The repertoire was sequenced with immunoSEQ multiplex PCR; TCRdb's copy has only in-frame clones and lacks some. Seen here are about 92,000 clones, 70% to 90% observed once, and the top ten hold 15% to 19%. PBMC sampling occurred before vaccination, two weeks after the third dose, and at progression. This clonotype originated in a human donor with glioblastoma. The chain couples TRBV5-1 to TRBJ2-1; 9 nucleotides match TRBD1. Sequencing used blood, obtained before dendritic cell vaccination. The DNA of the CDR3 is TGCGCCAGCAGCCGGGACAGGGCTATCCATGAGCAGTTCTTC. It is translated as CASSRDRAIHEQFF.